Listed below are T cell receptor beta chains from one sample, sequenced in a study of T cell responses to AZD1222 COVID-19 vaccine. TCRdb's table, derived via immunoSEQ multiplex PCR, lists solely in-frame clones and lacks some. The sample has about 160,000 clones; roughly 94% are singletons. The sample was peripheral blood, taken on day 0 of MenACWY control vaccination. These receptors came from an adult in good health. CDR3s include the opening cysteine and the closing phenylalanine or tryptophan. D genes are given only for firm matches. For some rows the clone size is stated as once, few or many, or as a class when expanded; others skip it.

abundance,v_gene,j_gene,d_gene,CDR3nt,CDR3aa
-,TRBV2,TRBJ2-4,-,TGTGCCAGCAGTTTGGACGAAGTAGCCAAAAACATTCAGTACTTC,CASSLDEVAKNIQYF
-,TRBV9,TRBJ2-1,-,TGTGCCAGCAGCGTAGGGCGGAACAATGAGCAGTTCTTC,CASSVGRNNEQFF
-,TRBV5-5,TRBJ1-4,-,TGTGCCAGCAGCTTGCAGGAAAAACTGTTTTTT,CASSLQEKLFF
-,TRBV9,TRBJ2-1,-,TGTGCCAGCAGCACCCCCTTCGGCTCCTACAATGAGCAGTTCTTC,CASSTPFGSYNEQFF
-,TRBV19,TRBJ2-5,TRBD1,TGTGCCAGTAGTATAGGTGGGACAGGAGGCCAAGAGACCCAGTACTTC,CASSIGGTGGQETQYF
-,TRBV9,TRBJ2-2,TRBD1,TGTGCCAGCAGCTTAACAGGGGGCACCGGGGAGCTGTTTTTT,CASSLTGGTGELFF
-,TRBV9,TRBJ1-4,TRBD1,TGTGCCAGCACCGGGGGAGGACAGGGTCAGGAAAAACTGTTTTTT,CASTGGGQGQEKLFF
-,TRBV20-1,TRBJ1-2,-,TGCAGTGCTAGTTTTCAGGCGCTCAACTATGGCTACACCTTC,CSASFQALNYGYTF
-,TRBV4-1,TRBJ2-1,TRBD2,TGCGCCAGCAGCCAAGATCCCCCGGGACTAGCGGGATACAATGAGCAGTTCTTC,CASSQDPPGLAGYNEQFF
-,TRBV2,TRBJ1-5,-,TGTGCCAGCAGTGAAGCAACCCTTAGCAATCAGCCCCAGCATTTT,CASSEATLSNQPQHF
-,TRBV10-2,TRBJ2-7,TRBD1,TGCGCCAGCAGTGGCTACAGGGGGAATTCCTACGAGCAGTACTTC,CASSGYRGNSYEQYF
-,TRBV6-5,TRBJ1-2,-,TGTGCCAGCACCGACGGGGGGGGCTATGGCTACACCTTC,CASTDGGGYGYTF
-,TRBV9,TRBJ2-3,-,TGTGCCAGCGGGGAGGACTCCCGCAAGTCGGATACGCAGTATTTT,CASGEDSRKSDTQYF
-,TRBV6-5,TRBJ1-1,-,TGTGCCAGCAGTTACTACGCCGAGGGTGCAGCTTTCTTT,CASSYYAEGAAFF
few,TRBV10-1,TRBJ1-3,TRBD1,TGCGCCAGCAGTCCGGACAGGAGGTCTGGAAACACCATATATTTT,CASSPDRRSGNTIYF
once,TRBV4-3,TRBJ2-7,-,TGCGCCAGCAGCCCACTCTTGGGACACTCATCCTACGAGCAGTACTTC,CASSPLLGHSSYEQYF
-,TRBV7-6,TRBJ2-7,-,TGTGCCAGCAGCTCCGGGTTTGGGTCCTACGAGCAGTACTTC,CASSSGFGSYEQYF
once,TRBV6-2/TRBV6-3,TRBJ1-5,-,TGTGCCAGCAGTTATCCCAGGGAAGGGTATCAGCCCCAGCATTTT,CASSYPREGYQPQHF
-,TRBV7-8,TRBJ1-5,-,TGTGCCAGCAGCTTACTGGACTCTAGCAATCAGCCCCAGCATTTT,CASSLLDSSNQPQHF
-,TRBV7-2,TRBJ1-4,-,TGTGCCAGCAGCTTAGGGTTGGGCAGAAATAATGAAAAACTGTTTTTT,CASSLGLGRNNEKLFF
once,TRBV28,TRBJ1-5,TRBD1,TGTGCCAGCAGTTTAAGACAGGGGGGCAATCAGCCCCAGCATTTT,CASSLRQGGNQPQHF
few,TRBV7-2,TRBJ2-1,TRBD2,TGTGCCAGCAGTGTAGCGGGAGTATTCAATGAGCAGTTCTTC,CASSVAGVFNEQFF
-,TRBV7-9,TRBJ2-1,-,TGTGCCAGCAGCTTATACCCCCCTGAGCAGTTCTTC,CASSLYPPEQFF
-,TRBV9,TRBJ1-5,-,TGTGCCAGCAGCGTAGGCGGCCGCTATCAGCCCCAGCATTTT,CASSVGGRYQPQHF
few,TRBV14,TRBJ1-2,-,TGTGCCAGCAGTGCACAGGGATATGGCTACACCTTC,CASSAQGYGYTF
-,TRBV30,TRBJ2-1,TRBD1,TGTGCCTGGAGGACAGGGGCTTTCAATGAGCAGTTCTTC,CAWRTGAFNEQFF
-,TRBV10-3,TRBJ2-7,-,TGTGCCATCAGTGACGGCTCCTACGAGCAGTACTTC,CAISDGSYEQYF
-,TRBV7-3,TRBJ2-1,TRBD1,TGTGCCAGCAGCACCGGGACAGGTTACAATGAGCAGTTCTTC,CASSTGTGYNEQFF
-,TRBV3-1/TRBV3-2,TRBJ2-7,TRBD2,TGTGCCAGCAGCCAAGTATTGCGGGAGCCATTCGACGAGCAGTACTTC,CASSQVLREPFDEQYF
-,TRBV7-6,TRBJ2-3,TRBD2,TGTGCCAGCAGCCTCAGAACTGGACTAGCGACAGATACGCAGTATTTT,CASSLRTGLATDTQYF
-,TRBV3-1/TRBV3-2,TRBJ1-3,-,TGTGCCAGCAGCCAAGTCCCAGTGCGGGGGGTAGGTGGAAACACCATATATTTT,CASSQVPVRGVGGNTIYF
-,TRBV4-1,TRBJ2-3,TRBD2,TGCGCCAGCAGCCTGAGACTAGCGGGAGATTCATTCACAGATACGCAGTATTTT,CASSLRLAGDSFTDTQYF
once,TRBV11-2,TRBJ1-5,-,TGTGCCAGCAGCTGGCAGGGAGGGCAGCCCCAGCATTTT,CASSWQGGQPQHF
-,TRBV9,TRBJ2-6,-,TGTGCCAGCAGAGCTGACAGAGACTCTGGGGCCAACGTCCTGACTTTC,CASRADRDSGANVLTF
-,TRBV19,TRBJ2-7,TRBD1,TGTGCCAGTAGCAAACCGGGACAGGGGTTCTTGGAGCAGTACTTC,CASSKPGQGFLEQYF
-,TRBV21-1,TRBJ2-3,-,TGTGCACAAGCGGAGGAGACGCAGTATTTT,CAQAEETQYF
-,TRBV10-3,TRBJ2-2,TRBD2,TGTGCCATCAGTGAAGGGAGGGGAATGGACGGCACCGGGGAGCTGTTTTTT,CAISEGRGMDGTGELFF
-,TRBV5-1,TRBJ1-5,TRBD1,TGCGCCAGCAGCCCGGGGACAGGCTCTCAGCCCCAGCATTTT,CASSPGTGSQPQHF
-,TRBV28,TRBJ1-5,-,TGTGCCAGCAGTTTGGTGTCGGGCAATCAGCCCCAGCATTTT,CASSLVSGNQPQHF
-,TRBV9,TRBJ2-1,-,TGTGCCAGCAGCGTCGCGGCCAGCTCCTACAATGAGCAGTTCTTC,CASSVAASSYNEQFF
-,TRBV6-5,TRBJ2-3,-,TGTGCCAGCAAAACAGGGCATAGCACAGATACGCAGTATTTT,CASKTGHSTDTQYF
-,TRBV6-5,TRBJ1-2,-,TGTGCCAGCAGTTACGGCCGACAGCCGTCTAACTATGGCTACACCTTC,CASSYGRQPSNYGYTF
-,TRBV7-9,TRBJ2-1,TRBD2,TGTGCCAGCAGCACGACAGGCTATGGACTAGCGTATCACAATGAGCAGTTCTTC,CASSTTGYGLAYHNEQFF
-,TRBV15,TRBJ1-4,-,TGTGCCACCAGCCCTTCTGGTGAAAAACTGTTTTTT,CATSPSGEKLFF
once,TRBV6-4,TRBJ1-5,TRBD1,TGTGCCAGCAGTGACTCCCAGGGGGGTCAGCCCCAGCATTTT,CASSDSQGGQPQHF
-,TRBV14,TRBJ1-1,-,TGTGCCAGCAGCCCCCGTGGGACGGTGGGCACTGAAGCTTTCTTT,CASSPRGTVGTEAFF
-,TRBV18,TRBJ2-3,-,TGTGCCAGCTTGCCGGAGCGGAGCACAGATACGCAGTATTTT,CASLPERSTDTQYF